Below, 18 T cell receptor beta chains from the same sample are listed, as sequenced in a study of blood T cell repertoires in COVID-19. Sequencing was performed with immunoSEQ multiplex PCR; in TCRdb, only in-frame clones are kept and a portion is missing. The table includes approximately 140,000 clones, around nine tenths detected once. Sequencing used peripheral blood. The receptors were sampled from a man in his 70s with active COVID-19.

V gene TRBV24-1 combines with J gene TRBJ2-1; D may be TRBD1 (5 bases). There are 12 residues in the CDR3. Looked up from germline, CDR1 is KGHDR and CDR2 is SFDVKD. Deletions cut 4 bases from V and 14 bases from J, with 14 bases between. The CDR3 here is CATSDLTLGEFF. CDR3 nucleotides: TGTGCCACCAGTGACCTGACCTTAGGGGAGTTCTTC.

This rearrangement joins TRBV5-1 to TRBJ1-2, with 8 bases matching TRBD1. The CDR3 runs 13 residues. CDR1 is SGHRS and CDR2 is YFSETQ in the germline V gene. The ends lost 4 bases at V and 3 bases at J; junction bases unmatched: 2. For the CDR3, the DNA is TGCGCCAGCAGCCAGGACAGGGACTATGGCTACACCTTC. Translated, it gives CASSQDRDYGYTF.

The chain combines TRBV27 with TRBJ2-7; 8 nucleotides match TRBD1. CDR1 MNHEY and CDR2 SMNVEV come from the germline V gene (reference sequence). This CDR3 contains 15 residues. The J segment lost 5 bases and the V segment lost 6 bases, leaving 12 bases of the junction unmatched. The CDR3 sequence is CASSQLSGGRDEQYF. The CDR3 DNA reads TGTGCCAGCAGCCAACTTTCAGGGGGCCGCGACGAGCAGTACTTC.

This chain connects TRBV4-1 to TRBJ2-2, with 10 bases aligning to TRBD2. Trimming took 0 bases from V and 4 from J; bases not matched to a gene: 8. Germline V gene data show CDR1 as MGHRA and CDR2 as YSYEKL. This CDR3 is built from 18 residues. CDR3 nucleotides: TGCGCCAGCAGCCAAGACCGAGCGGGAGGGCGGGGCACCGGGGAGCTGTTTTTT. This gives the protein CASSQDRAGGRGTGELFF.

Only one count was recorded for this clone. CDR3 DNA: TGTGCCAGCAGTGCCGGGACTAGCGACTCCTACAATGAGCAGTTCTTC. This encodes CASSAGTSDSYNEQFF. The gene calls are TRBV28 and TRBJ2-1, with 10 nucleotides matching TRBD2. This CDR3 comprises 16 residues. Germline values: CDR1 MDHEN, CDR2 SYDVKM. Trimming at V came to 5 bases and at J to 0 bases, leaving 4 bases not matched to a gene.

This clone was picked up a small number of times. J is TRBJ2-4 and V is TRBV11-2; 7 bases fit TRBD2. V shed 5 bases, J shed 0 bases, and the junction held 13 bases outside the gene matches. Germline CDR1 SGHAT, CDR2 FQNNGV. This CDR3 comprises 18 residues. CDR3 sequence (DNA): TGTGCCAGCAGCCCCGGGCGGCTAGCGGACCTAGCCAAAAACATTCAGTACTTC. Translating gives CASSPGRLADLAKNIQYF.

The CDR3 nucleotides read TGCGCCAGCAGCACTCTCCGGACTAGCGGGACCTACAATGAGCAGTTCTTC. Translation gives CASSTLRTSGTYNEQFF. The V call is TRBV5-1, the J call TRBJ2-1; 12 bases fit TRBD2. This CDR3 is built from 17 residues. The junction had 7 bases not matched to a gene; V was cut back by 4 bases and J by 2 bases. The germline CDR1 and CDR2 sequences are SGHRS and YFSETQ. Full variable domain (missing parts from reference TRBV5-1 and TRBJ2-1): KAGVTQTPRYLIKTRGQQVTLSCSPISGHRSVSWYQQTPGQGLQFLFEYFSETQRNKGNFPGRFSGRQFSNSRSEMNVSTLELGDSALYLCASSTLRTSGTYNEQFFGPGTRLTVL.

This chain joins TRBV4-1 and TRBJ2-7, with TRBD2 identical over 10 bases. Germline CDR1 reads MGHRA; CDR2 reads YSYEKL. This CDR3 spans 14 amino acids. Losses at the gene ends were 1 base for V and 5 bases for J; bases not matched to a gene: 2. The CDR3 DNA sequence: TGCGCCAGCAGCCAAGTAGGGACTAGCGACGAGCAGTACTTC. It encodes CASSQVGTSDEQYF.

V is TRBV29-1 and J is TRBJ1-2; no firm D call. This CDR3 is 14 amino acids long. Trimming shortened V by 0 bases and J by 8 bases, and 16 bases separated the two germline ends. The germline CDR1 and CDR2 sequences are SQVTM and ANQGSEA. The DNA for the CDR3 is TGCAGCGTTGAAGATCAGAAGACACCCGAGGGCTACACCTTC. Protein sequence: CSVEDQKTPEGYTF.

This chain connects TRBV5-1 to TRBJ2-1; no definite D call. The length of the CDR3 is 14 residues. Germline V gene lookup returns CDR1 SGHRS and CDR2 YFSETQ. Trimming shortened V by 0 bases and J by 5 bases, and 9 bases separated the two germline ends. As DNA, the CDR3 is TGCGCCAGCAGCTTGGATGTAGATAACAATGAGCAGTTCTTC. Translating it yields CASSLDVDNNEQFF.

The genes are TRBV4-2 and TRBJ1-6, with D uncertain. The V gene lost 1 base and the J gene lost 5 bases, with 6 bases spanning the gap. The CDR3 runs 14 residues. Germline V gives CDR1 LGHNA, CDR2 YNFKEQ. The CDR3 DNA follows: TGTGCCAGCAGCCAAGCACAGAATAATTCACCCCTCCACTTT. Its translation: CASSQAQNNSPLHF.

The chain employs TRBV18 and TRBJ2-5; D might be TRBD1 (6 bases). The germline gives CDR1 KGHSH, CDR2 LQKENI. The CDR3 has 15 residues. V was trimmed by 8 bases and J by 9 bases, leaving 25 bases between them. The CDR3 sequence is CASLIPGQPSGAQYF. DNA for the CDR3: TGTGCCAGCCTAATTCCGGGACAACCTTCCGGGGCCCAGTACTTC. The whole variable domain, remainder taken from reference TRBV18 and TRBJ2-5, is NAGVMQNPRHLVRRRGQEARLRCSPMKGHSHVYWYRQLPEEGLKFMVYLQKENIIDESGMPKERFSAEFPKEGPSILRIQQVVRGDSAAYFCASLIPGQPSGAQYFGPGTRLLVL.

The genes are TRBV11-2 and TRBJ2-7; 7 nucleotides match TRBD1. CDR1 SGHAT and CDR2 FQNNGV come from the germline V gene. J was trimmed by 7 bases and V by 5 bases; bases with no gene match: 14. The CDR3 length is 15 residues. Here the CDR3 DNA reads TGTGCCAGCAGCCAGGGGACAGCCAAGTCGTCGGAGCAGTACTTC. Translation gives CASSQGTAKSSEQYF.

This clone was seen a few times. This rearrangement joins TRBV9 to TRBJ1-1, with 9 bases aligning to TRBD1. The trim removed 0 bases at V and 11 bases at J, leaving 8 bases unmatched. CDR3 size: 14 residues. CDR1 and CDR2 (germline): SGDLS, YYNGEE. The CDR3 nucleotides are TGTGCCAGCAGCGTAGTGGAGCGGACAGGGGAGGCTTTCTTT. This gives the protein CASSVVERTGEAFF.

V and J are TRBV11-3 and TRBJ2-2; 7 positions match TRBD1. The germline gives CDR1 SGHNT, CDR2 YENEEA. The V gene end was trimmed by 4 bases and the J gene end by 0 bases; junction bases not matched to a gene: 11. The CDR3 loop spans 18 amino acids. For the CDR3, the DNA is TGTGCCAGCAGCTCGACAGGGAGAGGGCGGCCGAACACCGGGGAGCTGTTTTTT. It is translated as CASSSTGRGRPNTGELFF.

The genes are TRBV4-1 and TRBJ1-3; weak D call: TRBD1 (5 bases). Germline CDR1 is MGHRA and CDR2 is YSYEKL. CDR3 length equals 15 residues. Trimming took 3 bases from V and 4 from J, leaving 13 bases between them. This CDR3 reads CASSQLGVDGNTIYF. CDR3 nucleotide sequence: TGCGCCAGCAGCCAGTTAGGGGTTGACGGAAACACCATATATTTT.

The chain is built from TRBV5-1 and TRBJ2-3; D is perhaps TRBD2 (5 bases). Deletions cut 5 bases from V and 0 bases from J, with 10 bases between. Germline values: CDR1 SGHRS, CDR2 YFSETQ. The CDR3 contains 14 residues. CDR3 in DNA: TGCGCCAGCAGACGACTATCTAGCACAGATACGCAGTATTTT. Protein: CASRRLSSTDTQYF. Together with reference TRBV5-1 and TRBJ2-3, the CDR3 gives the full variable domain: KAGVTQTPRYLIKTRGQQVTLSCSPISGHRSVSWYQQTPGQGLQFLFEYFSETQRNKGNFPGRFSGRQFSNSRSEMNVSTLELGDSALYLCASRRLSSTDTQYFGPGTRLTVL.

The chain has TRBV7-2 and TRBJ2-1; the D gene is possibly TRBD2 (6 bases). Trimming left V 10 bases short and J 4 bases short, with 8 bases between. CDR3 length: 11 amino acids. The V gene's germline CDR1 is SGHTA and CDR2 FQGNSA. CDR3 DNA: TGTGCCACCGGGACTTACAATGAGCAGTTCTTC. Translated: CATGTYNEQFF.